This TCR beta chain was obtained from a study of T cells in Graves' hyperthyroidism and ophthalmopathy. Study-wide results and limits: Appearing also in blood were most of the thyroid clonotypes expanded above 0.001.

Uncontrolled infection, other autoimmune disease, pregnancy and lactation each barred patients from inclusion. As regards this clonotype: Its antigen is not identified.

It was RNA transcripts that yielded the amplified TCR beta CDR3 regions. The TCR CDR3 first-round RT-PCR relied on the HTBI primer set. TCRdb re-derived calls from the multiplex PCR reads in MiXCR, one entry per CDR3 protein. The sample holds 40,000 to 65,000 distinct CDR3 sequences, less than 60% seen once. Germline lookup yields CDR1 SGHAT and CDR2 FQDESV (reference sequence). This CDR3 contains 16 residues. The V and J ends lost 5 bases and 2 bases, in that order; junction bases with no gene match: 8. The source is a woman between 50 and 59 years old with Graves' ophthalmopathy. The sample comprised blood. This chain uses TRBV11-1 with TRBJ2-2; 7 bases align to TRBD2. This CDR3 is CASSRGRGDNTGELFF. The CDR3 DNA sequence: TGTGCCAGCAGCCGCGGGAGAGGGGACAACACCGGGGAGCTGTTTTTT.